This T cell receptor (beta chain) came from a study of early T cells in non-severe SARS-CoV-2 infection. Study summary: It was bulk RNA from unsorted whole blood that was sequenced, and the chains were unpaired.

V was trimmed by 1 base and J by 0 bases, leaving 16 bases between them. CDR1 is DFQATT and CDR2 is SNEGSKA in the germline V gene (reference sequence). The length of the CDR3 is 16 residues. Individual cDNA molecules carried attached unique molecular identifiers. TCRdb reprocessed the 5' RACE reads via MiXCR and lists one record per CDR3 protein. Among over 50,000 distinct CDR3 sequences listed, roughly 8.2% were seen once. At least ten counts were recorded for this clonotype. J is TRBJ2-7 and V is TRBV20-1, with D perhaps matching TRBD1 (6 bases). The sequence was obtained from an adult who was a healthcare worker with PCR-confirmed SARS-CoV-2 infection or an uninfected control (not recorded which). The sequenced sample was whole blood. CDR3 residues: CSARVLGTKSSYEQYF. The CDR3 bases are TGCAGTGCTAGAGTCCTCGGGACAAAGAGCTCCTACGAGCAGTACTTC.